The 17 T cell receptor beta chains reported below all come from one sample, sequenced in a study of response to subunit inactivated influenza vaccine. One entry per CDR3 protein, called by TCRdb with MiXCR from the RT-PCR reads. The repertoire holds about 520,000 distinct CDR3 sequences, with about 25% as singletons. The specimen was CD4+ T cells sorted from PBMCs, collected more than 4 days after vaccination. All receptors come from a man aged 45 to 65 who received an inactivated influenza vaccine.

The chain combines TRBV28 with TRBJ1-1; no firm D call. V lost 5 bases and J lost 1, with 8 bases in between. Germline V gene data show CDR1 as MDHEN and CDR2 as SYDVKM. CDR3 length: 13 amino acids. The DNA of the CDR3 is TGTGCCAGCAGTGTGGTAGGGAACACTGAAGCTTTCTTT. Protein product: CASSVVGNTEAFF.

In its sample, this clonotype was seen a few times. This sequence joins TRBV7-2 and TRBJ2-1; D unclear. Germline lookup yields CDR1 SGHTA and CDR2 FQGNSA. V was trimmed by 4 bases and J by 6 bases, leaving 7 bases between them. CDR3 length equals 12 residues. The CDR3: CASSWPFNEQFF. The CDR3 DNA sequence: TGTGCCAGCAGCTGGCCATTCAATGAGCAGTTCTTC.

The V call is TRBV20-1, the J call TRBJ2-3; TRBD1 is a possible D gene (7 bases). This CDR3 is 17 amino acids long. Germline V gene sequence: CDR1 DFQATT, CDR2 SNEGSKA (reference sequence). Trimming left V 6 bases short and J 0 bases short, with 22 bases between. CDR3 sequence: CSAQGGGVHASTDTQYF. The CDR3 coding sequence is TGCAGTGCCCAGGGGGGTGGAGTCCACGCTAGCACAGATACGCAGTATTTT.

The CDR3 DNA sequence: TGTGCCAGCCGAGGACTAGCGGGGGGTTACGAGCAGTACTTC. Its protein is CASRGLAGGYEQYF. J is TRBJ2-7 and V is TRBV27, with 14 positions matching TRBD2. J lost 4 bases, V lost 8 bases, and 4 bases had no gene match. Per the germline V gene, CDR1 is MNHEY and CDR2 is SMNVEV (reference sequence). The CDR3 is made up of 14 amino acids.

The CDR3 protein is CATSRARIGQPQHF. Here the CDR3 DNA reads TGTGCCACCAGCAGAGCCAGGATAGGTCAGCCCCAGCATTTT. The chain combines TRBV15 with TRBJ1-5; D gene ambiguous. The germline V and J ends were trimmed by 1 base and 6 bases, with 10 bases remaining between them. CDR3 size: 14 residues. Germline V gene lookup returns CDR1 LNHNV and CDR2 YYDKDF (reference sequence).

J is TRBJ1-3 and V is TRBV7-8; D ambiguous. Germline V gene sequence: CDR1 SGHVS, CDR2 FQNEAQ. The ends were cut back, 0 bases at V and 4 bases at J, with 10 bases in the middle. This CDR3 contains 15 residues. In nucleotides, the CDR3 is TGTGCCAGCAGCTTAGCGGGCCCCAAAGGAAACACCATATATTTT. It codes for CASSLAGPKGNTIYF.

The chain links TRBV10-3 to TRBJ1-6; D gene unclear. Deletions cut 3 bases from V and 6 bases from J, with 9 bases between. This CDR3 is 14 amino acids long. Looked up from germline, CDR1 is ENHRY and CDR2 is SYGVKD. For the CDR3, the DNA is TGTGCCATCAGTGAATTAGAGTTTAATTCACCCCTCCACTTT. Encoded protein: CAISELEFNSPLHF.

The chain links TRBV12-3 or TRBV12-4 to TRBJ1-1, with 11 bases fitting TRBD1. J was trimmed by 4 bases and V by 2 bases; bases with no gene match: 6. The CDR3 spans 16 residues. CDR3 nucleotides: TGTGCCAGCAGTTTAAGGACAGGGGGCTTTATCACTGAAGCTTTCTTT. It encodes CASSLRTGGFITEAFF.

The chain links TRBV20-1 to TRBJ2-7; D uncertain. V lost 5 bases and J lost 6, with 11 bases in between. The CDR3 loop spans 11 amino acids. The germline CDR1 and CDR2 sequences are DFQATT and SNEGSKA (reference sequence). The chain's CDR3 is CSASGWGEQYF. The CDR3 DNA reads as TGCAGTGCTTCCGGTTGGGGCGAGCAGTACTTC.

The chain links TRBV20-1 to TRBJ2-7; perhaps TRBD1 as D (5 bases). V shed 0 bases and J shed 3 bases, with 12 bases lying between them. Per the germline V gene, CDR1 is DFQATT and CDR2 is SNEGSKA (reference sequence). The CDR3 is made up of 14 amino acids. The CDR3 DNA follows: TGCAGTGCTAGAGATGTCCAGGGTCTCTACGAGCAGTACTTC. Translating gives CSARDVQGLYEQYF.

With respect to this clonotype: Germline is not matched at one junction end, which may reflect a read error. The gene calls are TRBV20-1 and TRBJ2-5; 10 bases align to TRBD2. The CDR3 is made up of 16 amino acids. CDR1 and CDR2 (germline): DFQATT, SNEGSKA (reference sequence). This CDR3 reads CCARDLLAGEQETQYF. The CDR3, as DNA: TGCTGTGCTAGAGATCTCCTAGCGGGGGAACAAGAGACCCAGTACTTC.

This clonotype showed up many times. The rearrangement uses TRBV11-2 and TRBJ2-7, with D perhaps TRBD2 (6 bases). Germline assignment: CDR1 SGHAT and CDR2 FQNNGV. Trimming took 5 bases from V and 5 from J, leaving 16 bases between them. The CDR3 has 14 amino acids. In DNA, the CDR3 is TGTGCCAGCAGCCCAGTGGCGGGAAGGCACGAGCAGTACTTC. Protein sequence: CASSPVAGRHEQYF.

This clonotype was seen more than once but under ten times. The chain joins TRBV6-2 or TRBV6-3 to TRBJ2-3; 14 bases agree with TRBD2. The trim removed 5 bases at V and 1 base at J, leaving 17 bases unmatched. Germline assignment: CDR1 MNHEY and CDR2 SVGEGT. The CDR3 contains 21 residues. CDR3: CASSPRGVTSGRAGRTDTQYF. CDR3 nucleotide sequence: TGTGCCAGCAGTCCCCGAGGGGTGACTAGCGGGAGGGCCGGACGCACAGATACGCAGTATTTT.

This clonotype occurred a few times. The V call is TRBV5-6, the J call TRBJ2-5; D is uncertain. CDR1 is SGHDT, CDR2 YYEEEE, per germline. The V and J ends lost 1 base and 7 bases respectively, with 5 bases between them. CDR3 size: 11 residues. In nucleotides, the CDR3 is TGTGCCAGCAGCTTGTGTCCGACCCAGTACTTC. It yields the protein CASSLCPTQYF.

The rearrangement uses TRBV12-3 or TRBV12-4 and TRBJ1-5, with D unclear. Trimming left V 5 bases short and J 0 bases short, with 8 bases between. The CDR3 has 14 amino acids. CDR3 loop: CASSTTGSNQPQHF. The CDR3 bases are TGTGCCAGCAGTACTACCGGTAGCAATCAGCCCCAGCATTTT.

V gene TRBV12-3 or TRBV12-4 combines with J gene TRBJ1-5; D call uncertain. The CDR3 has 14 residues. V shed 3 bases and J shed 3 bases, with 9 bases lying between them. The CDR3: CASSFGRTNQPQHF. CDR3 sequence (DNA): TGTGCCAGCAGTTTTGGCCGGACCAATCAGCCCCAGCATTTT.

CDR3 residues: CASRIGSSGANVLTF. The CDR3, as DNA: TGCGCCAGCAGAATAGGGAGCTCTGGGGCCAACGTCCTGACTTTC. The chain has TRBV5-1 and TRBJ2-6, with D possibly TRBD2 on 5 matching bases. V lost 5 bases and J lost 0, with 9 bases in between. The CDR3 consists of 15 residues. Germline CDR1 is SGHRS and CDR2 is YFSETQ. Drawing the rest from reference TRBV5-1 and TRBJ2-6, the complete variable domain is KAGVTQTPRYLIKTRGQQVTLSCSPISGHRSVSWYQQTPGQGLQFLFEYFSETQRNKGNFPGRFSGRQFSNSRSEMNVSTLELGDSALYLCASRIGSSGANVLTFGAGSRLTVL.